This passage covers 13 T cell receptor beta chains from one sample sequenced in a study of blood T cell repertoires in COVID-19. Profiling relied on immunoSEQ multiplex PCR, and the TCRdb table lists in-frame clones only, not all of them. The table lists 400,000 to 550,000 clones, roughly 89% of them singletons. Sample: peripheral blood. The receptors originated from a woman aged 30 to 39 with acute or convalescent COVID-19.

The chain combines TRBV10-2 with TRBJ2-1, with 11 nucleotides matching TRBD1. CDR1 WSHSY and CDR2 SAAADI come from the germline V gene. This CDR3 has 14 residues. V dropped 6 bases and J dropped 4; count of bases not matched to a gene: 2. In DNA form, the CDR3 reads TGCGCCAGCAGCGGGACAGGGGGATACAATGAGCAGTTCTTC. Encoded protein: CASSGTGGYNEQFF.

This clone appeared a single time. This sequence joins TRBV28 and TRBJ1-6; D might be TRBD1 (5 bases). V lost 8 bases and J 17 bases, leaving 16 bases between the germline ends. From germline, CDR1 is MDHEN and CDR2 SYDVKM. The CDR3 spans 11 residues. The CDR3 bases are TGTGCCAGCGAGGGACTTCGGGGATTCCACTTT. Its protein product is CASEGLRGFHF.

V is TRBV5-1 and J is TRBJ2-5, with 8 bases lining up with TRBD2. Germline values: CDR1 SGHRS, CDR2 YFSETQ. The length of the CDR3 is 17 residues. V shed 3 bases, J shed 1 base, and the junction held 11 bases outside the gene matches. CDR3 region: CASSSPRGGGFQETQYF. The CDR3 DNA sequence: TGCGCCAGCAGCTCTCCTAGGGGCGGGGGGTTCCAAGAGACCCAGTACTTC.

The chain carries TRBV30 and TRBJ2-7; TRBD2 might be the D (6 bases). Germline-derived CDR1 and CDR2 are GTSNPN and SVGIG (reference sequence). This CDR3 spans 16 amino acids. V was clipped by 1 base and J by 2 bases, with 18 bases between them. The DNA for the CDR3 is TGTGCCTGGAGTGGAGGGCTAGGGAGGATAGCCTACGAGCAGTACTTC. Amino acid sequence: CAWSGGLGRIAYEQYF.

CDR3 DNA sequence: TGCGCCAGCAGTCAATTTCTCGAGGCTGAAGCTTTCTTT. Its protein is CASSQFLEAEAFF. This sequence joins TRBV23-1 and TRBJ1-1; D uncertain. TRBV23-1 is noted as an ORF with a role that remains uncertain. V gave up 1 base and J gave up 6 bases, with 9 bases separating them. This CDR3 spans 13 amino acids.

About this clone itself: A read error may explain this, as a much larger clone is one base away. The chain uses TRBV5-6 and TRBJ1-3; D gene uncertain. The CDR3 contains 12 residues. Germline-derived CDR1 and CDR2 are SGHDT and YYEEEE. Trimming removed 4 bases from V and 3 bases from J, with 5 bases in between. Here the CDR3 reads CASSPGGNTIYF. CDR3 nucleotides: TGTGCCAGCAGCCCCGGTGGAAACACCATATATTTT.

This chain uses TRBV19 with TRBJ2-4, with 8 bases lining up with TRBD1. This CDR3 comprises 15 residues. The V and J ends lost 3 bases and 7 bases, in that order; junction bases with no gene match: 8. Germline lookup yields CDR1 LNHDA and CDR2 SQIVND (reference sequence). For the CDR3, the DNA is TGTGCCAGTAGTATCCCGTCAGGGGGCTATAACATTCAGTACTTC. Translation gives CASSIPSGGYNIQYF.

As DNA, the CDR3 is TGTGCCTGGACCCCGGGGGACTACTCTGGAAACACCATATATTTT. This gives the protein CAWTPGDYSGNTIYF. The chain combines TRBV30 with TRBJ1-3; D may be TRBD1 (5 bases). The CDR3 extends over 15 amino acids. The germline V and J ends were trimmed by 4 bases and 0 bases, with 13 bases remaining between them. CDR1 is GTSNPN and CDR2 is SVGIG in the germline V gene (reference sequence).

The chain uses TRBV6-4 and TRBJ1-2, with a weak D call TRBD1 (5 bases). The germline CDR1 and CDR2 sequences are MRHNA and SNTAGT. V was shortened by 0 bases and J by 5 bases, with 16 bases between the two germline ends. The CDR3 spans 16 residues. CDR3 residues: CASSDSGTQGGYGYTF. DNA of the CDR3: TGTGCCAGCAGTGACTCGGGGACGCAGGGAGGGTATGGCTACACCTTC.

The V gene is TRBV13, the J gene TRBJ2-1, with D tentatively TRBD2 (5 bases). V was shortened by 6 bases and J by 7 bases, with 19 bases between the two germline ends. There are 15 residues in the CDR3. CDR1 is PRHDT and CDR2 is FYEKMQ in the germline V gene (reference sequence). The CDR3 DNA reads as TGTGCCAGCAGAATAGCCGGGGTTTCGGGTAATGAGCAGTTCTTC. Its translation: CASRIAGVSGNEQFF.

The rearrangement uses TRBV6-1 and TRBJ2-1; D gene uncertain. Trimming left V 1 base short and J 10 bases short, with 17 bases between. This CDR3 region has 15 residues. Germline V lookup: CDR1 MNHNS, CDR2 SASEGT. This chain's CDR3 is CASSEEVISLWEQFF. The CDR3 coding sequence is TGTGCCAGCAGTGAAGAGGTCATTAGCTTATGGGAGCAGTTCTTC.

Remarks on this clone: Being one base from a much bigger clone, this may be a read error. The gene calls are TRBV5-5 and TRBJ1-1, with 7 bases that match TRBD1. Germline V gene data show CDR1 as SGHKS and CDR2 as YYEKEE (reference sequence). The CDR3 length is 13 residues. J lost 4 bases, V lost 2 bases, and 2 bases had no gene match. The CDR3: CASSFAGGTEAFF. CDR3 coding DNA: TGTGCCAGCAGCTTCGCAGGGGGCACTGAAGCTTTCTTT.

The chain joins TRBV6-2 or TRBV6-3 to TRBJ1-5; the D gene is possibly TRBD1 (6 bases). CDR1 and CDR2 (germline): MNHEY, SVGEGT. The CDR3 contains 14 residues. The V gene lost 2 bases and the J gene lost 6 bases, with 11 bases spanning the gap. The CDR3 protein is CASSYTGWIQPQHF. In DNA form, the CDR3 reads TGTGCCAGCAGTTACACAGGGTGGATTCAGCCCCAGCATTTT.